This is a list of T cell receptor beta chains from one sample in a study of cytomegalovirus exposure and HLA in healthy donors. Repertoires were generated with immunoSEQ multiplex PCR, while TCRdb's copy carries only in-frame clones and drops some. The sample includes 130,000 to 150,000 clones, 80% to 85% of them seen just once. Sequenced: PBMCs. These TCRs come from a woman aged 25 to 39 in good health and CMV-seronegative. CDR3s include the opening cysteine and the closing phenylalanine or tryptophan. A D gene is named only where the DNA matches it firmly. Clone size is shown for a subset of rows, as once, few, many or a class of expanded clone.

TRBJ2-6	NA	TRBV4-1	NA	TGCGCCAGCAGCCAAACCTCCGGTCGGTATGACTCTGGGGCCAACGTCCTGACTTTC	CASSQTSGRYDSGANVLTF
TRBJ1-3	NA	TRBV9	NA	TGTGCCAGCAGCGTCTCCTCGGGACAATACTACTCTGGAAACACCATATATTTT	CASSVSSGQYYSGNTIYF
TRBJ1-3	NA	TRBV7-9	NA	TGTGCCAGCAGCTTAGCGCAGGTTTACACCATATATTTT	CASSLAQVYTIYF
TRBJ1-1	TRBD1	TRBV7-2	NA	TGTGCCAGCAGCTTCGCAGGACAGGGCACTGAAGCTTTCTTT	CASSFAGQGTEAFF
TRBJ1-5	NA	TRBV4-3	NA	TGCGCCAGCAGCCAAGAGAGGGTGGGTAATCAGCCCCAGCATTTT	CASSQERVGNQPQHF
TRBJ1-4	NA	TRBV5-1	NA	TGCGCCAGCGGCCTCGGGACTTTCAATGAAAAACTGTTTTTT	CASGLGTFNEKLFF
TRBJ1-1	NA	TRBV5-4	NA	TGTGCCAGCAGCGAAAACAGGGAGAACACTGAAGCTTTCTTT	CASSENRENTEAFF
TRBJ2-7	NA	TRBV10-3	NA	TGTGCCATCAGTGACACAGAACTCTACGAGCAGTACTTC	CAISDTELYEQYF
TRBJ1-6	TRBD1	TRBV7-2	NA	TGTGCCAGCAGCCTTCAGGGGGCTGTTGTTAATTCACCCCTCCACTTT	CASSLQGAVVNSPLHF
TRBJ2-2	NA	TRBV5-1	NA	TGCGCCAGCAGCTTGGTTACCCAGGGTGGCGGGGAGCTGTTTTTT	CASSLVTQGGGELFF
TRBJ1-1	TRBD1	TRBV28	NA	TGTGCCAGCCTCCGAGACAGGGGGGGGGACACTGAAGCTTTCTTT	CASLRDRGGDTEAFF
TRBJ1-6	NA	TRBV7-2	NA	TGTGCCAGCAGCTTAGGCCGGAGCTCCTATAATTCACCCCTCCACTTT	CASSLGRSSYNSPLHF
TRBJ1-2	TRBD1	TRBV29-1	NA	TGCAGCGTTATTGGGACTACAGGGGGCCATGGCTACACCTTC	CSVIGTTGGHGYTF
TRBJ2-1	TRBD1	TRBV27	few	TGTGCCAGCAGACTGACAGGGATTAACAATGAGCAGTTCTTC	CASRLTGINNEQFF
TRBJ2-4	NA	TRBV14	NA	TGTGCCAGCAGCCAAGTCGGAGGGGCGAACATTCAGTACTTC	CASSQVGGANIQYF
TRBJ1-3	TRBD1	TRBV10-3	few	TGTGCCATCAGTGAGTCGATGGGGACAGGGGCTGGAAACACCATATATTTT	CAISESMGTGAGNTIYF
TRBJ2-7	NA	TRBV19	NA	TGTGCCAGTAGTATCAAGACAGGTATTTCCCACGAGCAGTACTTC	CASSIKTGISHEQYF